Shown below are 24 T cell receptor beta chains from a single sample sequenced in a study of cytomegalovirus exposure and HLA in healthy donors. Produced via immunoSEQ multiplex PCR; TCRdb's table is partial and in-frame only. The table includes 150,000 to 200,000 clones, roughly 89% detected once. Sequences were obtained from PBMCs. The receptor set was obtained from a woman aged 18-30 years in good health and CMV-seropositive.

The rearrangement joins TRBV2 to TRBJ2-5; the match to TRBD2 covers 10 bases. V lost 7 bases and J lost 4; bases outside the gene matches: 9. The CDR3 consists of 15 residues. Germline-derived CDR1 and CDR2 are SNHLY and FYNNEI. CDR3 DNA: TGTGCCAGCACTAGACTAGCGGGCCGGCGAGAGACCCAGTACTTC. It codes for CASTRLAGRRETQYF.

The gene calls are TRBV30 and TRBJ1-5; D is uncertain. Looked up from germline, CDR1 is GTSNPN and CDR2 is SVGIG (reference sequence). Trimming cost V 5 bases and J 5 bases, with 13 bases left between them. CDR3 length equals 13 residues. The CDR3 region is CAWAGGGHQPQHF. CDR3 coding DNA: TGTGCCTGGGCGGGAGGAGGCCATCAGCCCCAGCATTTT.

The chain uses TRBV20-1 and TRBJ2-1, with D possibly TRBD2 on 6 matching bases. Germline-derived CDR1 and CDR2 are DFQATT and SNEGSKA (reference sequence). The CDR3 totals 10 residues. V was clipped by 5 bases and J by 12 bases, with 11 bases between them. Here the CDR3 reads CSAPDGRQFF. DNA of the CDR3: TGCAGTGCTCCGGACGGGAGGCAGTTCTTC.

This sequence joins TRBV28 and TRBJ2-1, with D possibly matching TRBD1 (5 bases). The CDR3 covers 14 residues. Germline CDR1 and CDR2: MDHEN and SYDVKM. V was clipped by 1 base and J by 7 bases, with 11 bases between them. The CDR3 reads CASSLSAGQNEQFF. The DNA for the CDR3 is TGTGCCAGCAGTTTATCTGCAGGGCAGAATGAGCAGTTCTTC.

The chain links TRBV28 to TRBJ1-5; perhaps TRBD1 as D (5 bases). The length of the CDR3 is 13 residues. Trimming cost V 7 bases and J 7 bases, with 14 bases left between them. The V gene's germline CDR1 is MDHEN and CDR2 SYDVKM. This CDR3 is CASTWGDLQPQHF. CDR3 nucleotide sequence: TGTGCCAGCACATGGGGGGATCTACAGCCCCAGCATTTT.

The chain couples TRBV4-3 to TRBJ1-3; the D gene is possibly TRBD1 (6 bases). V was shortened by 0 bases and J by 0 bases, with 18 bases between the two germline ends. This CDR3 is built from 19 residues. Germline V lookup: CDR1 LGHNA, CDR2 YSLEER. DNA for the CDR3: TGCGCCAGCAGCCAAGATCCCGGGGCAGGGGTCTTCTCTGGAAACACCATATATTTT. As protein: CASSQDPGAGVFSGNTIYF.

In its sample, this clone was seen once. This chain links TRBV27 with TRBJ2-7; TRBD2 is a possible D gene (6 bases). The CDR3 spans 15 residues. CDR1 and CDR2 from the germline V gene are MNHEY and SMNVEV (reference sequence). The ends were cut back, 6 bases at V and 0 bases at J, with 15 bases in the middle. DNA for the CDR3: TGTGCCAGCAGGGGGGGACGACACAGCTCCTACGAGCAGTACTTC. Its protein is CASRGGRHSSYEQYF.

This clone showed up just once. J is TRBJ2-3 and V is TRBV7-3; 8 bases agree with TRBD2. This CDR3 contains 15 residues. CDR1 and CDR2 (germline): SGHTA, FQGTGA. V shed 5 bases, J shed 2 bases, and the junction held 6 bases outside the gene matches. For the CDR3, the DNA is TGTGCCAGCAGCCCCCGGGGGGGGTTCACAGATACGCAGTATTTT. Its protein product is CASSPRGGFTDTQYF.

The chain links TRBV6-5 to TRBJ2-5; 11 nucleotides align to TRBD2. Trimming took 6 bases from V and 0 from J; bases not matched to a gene: 3. Germline V gene data show CDR1 as MNHEY and CDR2 as SVGAGI. The CDR3 spans 15 residues. The CDR3 is CASRIAGGDQETQYF. The CDR3 nucleotides are TGTGCCAGCAGGATAGCGGGGGGGGACCAAGAGACCCAGTACTTC.

The chain couples TRBV7-9 to TRBJ2-5; a weak D match, TRBD2 (6 bases). Germline V gives CDR1 SEHNR, CDR2 FQNEAQ (reference sequence). V gave up 5 bases and J gave up 5 bases, with 12 bases separating them. The CDR3 is 13 residues long. CDR3 protein: CASSRSGQETQYF. The CDR3 DNA reads TGTGCCAGCAGCAGGAGCGGGCAGGAGACCCAGTACTTC.

The CDR3 loop reads CASRKSAGVKREQFF. DNA for the CDR3: TGTGCCAGCAGAAAATCAGCGGGGGTGAAGAGAGAGCAGTTCTTC. The gene calls are TRBV7-2 and TRBJ2-1; 8 positions match TRBD2. With V trimmed by 6 bases and J by 10 bases, 14 bases remained unmatched. CDR1 and CDR2 (germline): SGHTA, FQGNSA. This CDR3 region has 15 residues. Drawing the rest from reference TRBV7-2 and TRBJ2-1, the complete variable domain is GAGVSQSPSNKVTEKGKDVELRCDPISGHTALYWYRQSLGQGLEFLIYFQGNSAPDKSGLPSDRFSAERTGGSVSTLTIQRTQQEDSAVYLCASRKSAGVKREQFFGPGTRLTVL.

The rearrangement joins TRBV18 to TRBJ2-1, with D possibly being TRBD2 (6 bases). The germline V gene has CDR1 KGHSH and CDR2 LQKENI. Trimming took off 0 bases at V and 0 bases at J, with 12 bases between the two ends. There are 17 residues in the CDR3. The CDR3 here is CASSPPTAGPSYNEQFF. The CDR3 DNA reads as TGTGCCAGCTCACCACCGACTGCGGGGCCCTCCTACAATGAGCAGTTCTTC.

Here the CDR3 reads CASSLAVAGTGELFF. Here the CDR3 DNA reads TGCGCCAGCAGCTTGGCGGTAGCTGGCACCGGGGAGCTGTTTTTT. The J gene is TRBJ2-2, the V gene TRBV5-1; no firm D call. Trimming removed 0 bases from V and 4 bases from J, with 10 bases in between. Germline CDR1 is SGHRS and CDR2 is YFSETQ. This CDR3 contains 15 residues.

This chain uses TRBV6-5 with TRBJ2-3, with 7 bases aligning to TRBD2. J gave up 2 bases and V 2 bases, and 4 bases lay outside the gene matches. The CDR3 covers 15 residues. Germline loops: CDR1 MNHEY, CDR2 SVGAGI. The CDR3 DNA sequence: TGTGCCAGCAGTTACCTTGCGGGAGTCACAGATACGCAGTATTTT. Its translation: CASSYLAGVTDTQYF.

V and J are TRBV18 and TRBJ1-1; D gene unclear. CDR1 KGHSH and CDR2 LQKENI come from the germline V gene. V dropped 0 bases and J dropped 2 bases, with 7 bases sitting between them. CDR3 length: 14 amino acids. CDR3 residues: CASSPPLGNTEAFF. In DNA form, the CDR3 reads TGTGCCAGCTCACCACCGCTGGGCAACACTGAAGCTTTCTTT.

As for this clone: Other DNA sequences in this specimen translate into the identical CDR3. The chain recombines TRBV7-2 with TRBJ1-1; D may be TRBD1 (6 bases). Trimming left V 4 bases short and J 5 bases short, with 11 bases between. Germline CDR1 reads SGHTA; CDR2 reads FQGNSA. The CDR3 runs to 13 residues. The CDR3 loop is CASSSQGSTEAFF. In DNA, the CDR3 is TGTGCCAGCAGCTCACAGGGTAGTACTGAAGCTTTCTTT.

The chain carries TRBV5-6 and TRBJ1-4; 7 nucleotides line up with TRBD1. Germline CDR1 reads SGHDT; CDR2 reads YYEEEE. The CDR3 is 16 residues long. Losses at the gene ends were 0 bases for V and 0 bases for J; bases not matched to a gene: 2. CDR3 in DNA: TGTGCCAGCAGCTTGGCAGGGGGTCCAACTAATGAAAAACTGTTTTTT. Its translation is CASSLAGGPTNEKLFF.

This clone occurred once. The chain recombines TRBV4-1 with TRBJ1-6; 10 bases map to TRBD1. The CDR3 length is 16 residues. V gave up 0 bases and J gave up 9 bases; unmatched junction bases: 5. From germline, CDR1 is MGHRA and CDR2 YSYEKL. CDR3 in amino acids: CASSQDGGTGVSPLHF. Here the CDR3 DNA reads TGCGCCAGCAGCCAAGACGGCGGGACAGGGGTTTCACCCCTCCACTTT.

This clone was seen once. V usage is TRBV27 and J usage is TRBJ1-5, with a possible D match to TRBD1 (6 bases). Looked up from germline, CDR1 is MNHEY and CDR2 is SMNVEV (reference sequence). The V and J ends lost 4 bases and 0 bases respectively, with 16 bases between them. CDR3 length: 17 amino acids. DNA for the CDR3: TGTGCCAGCAGTTCTGGACAGCACATCTCTAGCAATCAGCCCCAGCATTTT. It encodes CASSSGQHISSNQPQHF.

The chain links TRBV28 to TRBJ2-2; D remains ambiguous. The V end lost 7 bases, the J end lost 6 bases, and 9 bases lay between the germline ends. The germline CDR1 and CDR2 sequences are MDHEN and SYDVKM. The CDR3 covers 12 residues. CDR3 amino acids: CASKPIAGELFF. The CDR3 DNA is TGTGCCAGCAAGCCAATCGCCGGGGAGCTGTTTTTT. Drawing the rest from reference TRBV28 and TRBJ2-2, the complete variable domain is DVKVTQSSRYLVKRTGEKVFLECVQDMDHENMFWYRQDPGLGLRLIYFSYDVKMKEKGDIPEGYSVSREKKERFSLILESASTNQTSMYLCASKPIAGELFFGEGSRLTVL.

V is TRBV19 and J is TRBJ1-5; 10 bases align to TRBD1. The CDR3 sequence is 15 residues long. V lost 5 bases and J lost 6; bases outside the gene matches: 7. Germline lookup yields CDR1 LNHDA and CDR2 SQIVND (reference sequence). The CDR3 DNA follows: TGTGCCAGTAGTGGCGGACAGGGGGTTACTCAGCCCCAGCATTTT. Protein: CASSGGQGVTQPQHF.

The chain couples TRBV2 to TRBJ1-1; 8 bases agree with TRBD1. CDR3 length: 12 residues. Germline CDR1 is SNHLY and CDR2 is FYNNEI. V gave up 4 bases and J gave up 11 bases; unmatched junction bases: 6. The CDR3 loop reads CASSGQGLNAFF. CDR3 DNA sequence: TGTGCCAGCAGTGGACAGGGGTTAAACGCTTTCTTT. Looking up the rest from reference TRBV2 and TRBJ1-1 gives the full variable domain: EPEVTQTPSHQVTQMGQEVILRCVPISNHLYFYWYRQILGQKVEFLVSFYNNEISEKSEIFDDQFSVERPDGSNFTLKIRSTKLEDSAMYFCASSGQGLNAFFGQGTRLTVV.

This clone came up many times. This chain links TRBV28 with TRBJ2-7; 8 bases are shared with TRBD1. The J segment lost 2 bases and the V segment lost 4 bases, leaving 7 bases of the junction unmatched. This CDR3 has 15 residues. Germline lookup yields CDR1 MDHEN and CDR2 SYDVKM. The CDR3 spells CASSSTGQVAYEQYF. The CDR3 DNA is TGTGCCAGCAGTTCGACGGGACAGGTCGCCTACGAGCAGTACTTC.

The chain carries TRBV5-5 and TRBJ1-1; no firm D call. Trimming took off 4 bases at V and 4 bases at J, with 11 bases between the two ends. The germline gives CDR1 SGHKS, CDR2 YYEKEE (reference sequence). This CDR3 is 13 amino acids long. The CDR3 protein is CASSTGWGTEAFF. For the CDR3, the DNA is TGTGCCAGCAGCACGGGATGGGGCACTGAAGCTTTCTTT.